This is a list of T cell receptor beta chains from one sample in a study of shared clonotypes between healthy human individuals. This table comes from immunoSEQ multiplex PCR, and its TCRdb copy is limited to in-frame clones, with some not included. Of some 550,000 clones in the sample, 97% are singletons; the top ten hold around 0.06%. Source material: naive CD4+ T cells sorted from blood. The source of these receptors is a woman aged 30 to 39 in good health. Both conserved end residues are part of each CDR3. The order of the fields is J gene, D gene, clone size, V gene, CDR3 DNA, CDR3 protein. D genes are given only for firm matches. Clone size is shown for a subset of rows, as once, few, many or a class of expanded clone.

TRBJ2-1,TRBD2,.,TRBV4-1,TGCGCCAGCAGCAAAATCGGGACTAGCGGTACCCTCACCTACAATGAGCAGTTCTTC,CASSKIGTSGTLTYNEQFF
TRBJ1-1,.,once,TRBV7-2,TGTGCCAGCAGCTTAGCGCTCGGACCGAGCACTGAAGCTTTCTTT,CASSLALGPSTEAFF
TRBJ1-3,TRBD1,.,TRBV2,TGTGCCAGGGAACAGGGGGCGTTAGGAAACACCATATATTTT,CAREQGALGNTIYF
TRBJ2-6,TRBD1,.,TRBV19,TGTGCCAGTACCCCGACAGGGGGCCTTTCCTCTGGGGCCAACGTCCTGACTTTC,CASTPTGGLSSGANVLTF
TRBJ2-1,TRBD1,.,TRBV10-2,TGCGCCAGCAGTGACGCCCAGGGGGTTAGCAATGAGCAGTTCTTC,CASSDAQGVSNEQFF
TRBJ2-1,TRBD1,.,TRBV11-3,TGTGCCAGCAGCTTAAGACAGGGGAGCAATGAGCAGTTCTTC,CASSLRQGSNEQFF
TRBJ2-7,TRBD2,.,TRBV11-1,TGTGCCAGCAGCTCCTGGACTAGCGGGCTGGTCTACGAGCAGTACTTC,CASSSWTSGLVYEQYF
TRBJ1-1,.,.,TRBV7-2,TGTGCCAGCAGCTGGTGGGAGCTCTTGGCTTTCTTT,CASSWWELLAFF
TRBJ2-7,.,.,TRBV5-1,TGCGCCAGCAGCTTGGCCGGGGTAGACTTCAACGAGCAGTACTTC,CASSLAGVDFNEQYF
TRBJ2-7,TRBD1,.,TRBV10-2,TGCGCCAGCAGGGGGACAGGGGGGACCTACGAGCAGTACTTC,CASRGTGGTYEQYF
TRBJ1-1,.,.,TRBV6-5,TGTGCCAGCAGTTACGGCTTAACATTGTACACTGAAGCTTTCTTT,CASSYGLTLYTEAFF
TRBJ2-7,TRBD1,.,TRBV14,TGTGCCAGCAGCCAATATGGGACAGGGTTATACGAGCAGTACTTC,CASSQYGTGLYEQYF
TRBJ1-1,.,.,TRBV16,TGTGCCAGCAGACGGACAAGGAACACTGAAGCTTTCTTT,CASRRTRNTEAFF
TRBJ2-6,.,.,TRBV18,TGTGCCAGCTCACCAATAGGGTCAGGGGCCAACGTCCTGACTTTC,CASSPIGSGANVLTF
TRBJ1-5,.,once,TRBV19,TGTGCCAGTGCTTTGAGCGTCAATCAGCCCCAGCATTTT,CASALSVNQPQHF
TRBJ1-1,.,once,TRBV19,TGTGCCAGTAGTATAGGGACGGTCCGATTAGAAGCTTTCTTT,CASSIGTVRLEAFF
TRBJ2-7,.,.,TRBV7-6,TGTGCCAGCAGCGGAGGGGGCTACGAGCAGTACTTC,CASSGGGYEQYF
TRBJ2-5,.,.,TRBV5-6,TGTGCCAGCAGCTTGGCAGTGGGGGTGGCAAAGACCCAGTACTTC,CASSLAVGVAKTQYF
TRBJ2-2,.,.,TRBV6-5,TGTGCCAGCAGTTTGAACGGCCTCACCGGGGAGCTGTTTTTT,CASSLNGLTGELFF
TRBJ1-5,.,.,TRBV28,TGTGCCAGCAGTTTGTGGGGAACTAGCAATCAGCCCCAGCATTTT,CASSLWGTSNQPQHF
TRBJ2-2,TRBD2,.,TRBV5-1,TGCGCCAGCAGCTTGTGGACTAGCAGCACCGGGGAGCTGTTTTTT,CASSLWTSSTGELFF
TRBJ2-7,TRBD2,.,TRBV18,TGTGCCAGCTCACCGGGATCTAGCGGACCCTACGAGCAGTACTTC,CASSPGSSGPYEQYF
TRBJ2-3,TRBD2,.,TRBV27,TGTGCCAGCAGTCCGGGGACTAGCGGCACAGATACGCAGTATTTT,CASSPGTSGTDTQYF
TRBJ1-1,.,.,TRBV7-9,TGTGCCAGCAGCTTGGACGGGACCCAAATGAACACTGAAGCTTTCTTT,CASSLDGTQMNTEAFF
TRBJ1-5,.,.,TRBV19,TGTGCCAGTAGTATGGAGGGGTCAAGCAATCAGCCCCAGCATTTT,CASSMEGSSNQPQHF
TRBJ2-1,.,.,TRBV21-1,TGTGCCAGCGTAGCGGGAATTAGGAATGAGCAGTTCTTC,CASVAGIRNEQFF
TRBJ1-5,.,.,TRBV30,TGTGCCTGGAGTGTAGGTGGCGGCAATCAGCCCCAGCATTTT,CAWSVGGGNQPQHF
TRBJ1-2,.,.,TRBV19,TGTGCCAGTAGTATCCCCCGGACAGACTATGGCTACACCTTC,CASSIPRTDYGYTF
TRBJ1-1,.,once,TRBV10-3,TGTGCCATCAGCTACGACGGAGCCAATGAAGCTTTCTTT,CAISYDGANEAFF